Listed below are T cell receptor beta chains from one sample, sequenced in a study of PD-L1 blockade in urothelial cancer. Profiling relied on immunoSEQ multiplex PCR, and the TCRdb table lists in-frame clones only, not all of them. The sample contains 14,000 to 15,000 clones, approximately 87% of which appear only once. Sequenced here: PBMCs, sampled around atezolizumab (anti-PD-L1) treatment. The receptors come from a man aged 65 to 85 with urothelial cancer. CDR3s include the opening cysteine and the closing phenylalanine or tryptophan. The order of the fields is D gene, clone size, V gene, J gene, CDR3 protein, CDR3 DNA. A D gene is named only where the DNA matches it firmly. Only some rows state a clone size, as once, few, many or a class for expanded clones.

D gene: .; clone size: once; V gene: TRBV6-1; J gene: TRBJ1-2; CDR3 protein: CASSVDSAGGYTF; CDR3 DNA: TGTGCCAGCAGTGTAGACTCGGCGGGTGGCTACACCTTC
D gene: .; clone size: .; V gene: TRBV25-1; J gene: TRBJ2-2; CDR3 protein: CASSIAGPGELFF; CDR3 DNA: TGTGCCAGCAGCATTGCGGGACCCGGGGAGCTGTTTTTT
D gene: .; clone size: .; V gene: TRBV7-6; J gene: TRBJ2-1; CDR3 protein: CASSPLLNEQFF; CDR3 DNA: TGTGCCAGCAGCCCCCTATTGAATGAGCAGTTCTTC
D gene: .; clone size: .; V gene: TRBV7-9; J gene: TRBJ2-5; CDR3 protein: CASSPPGVSEETQYF; CDR3 DNA: TGTGCCAGCAGCCCGCCGGGGGTTTCGGAAGAGACCCAGTACTTC
D gene: TRBD2; clone size: .; V gene: TRBV29-1; J gene: TRBJ2-7; CDR3 protein: CSVGGPGTSPYEQYF; CDR3 DNA: TGCAGCGTCGGCGGACCCGGGACTAGCCCCTACGAGCAGTACTTC
D gene: .; clone size: medium-sized; V gene: TRBV5-1; J gene: TRBJ1-2; CDR3 protein: CASSLEAGLGYGYTF; CDR3 DNA: TGCGCCAGCAGCCTGGAGGCCGGGTTGGGCTATGGCTACACCTTC
D gene: TRBD1; clone size: .; V gene: TRBV19; J gene: TRBJ1-1; CDR3 protein: CASNKARTGETEAFF; CDR3 DNA: TGTGCCAGTAATAAGGCCCGGACAGGGGAAACTGAAGCTTTCTTT
D gene: .; clone size: once; V gene: TRBV27; J gene: TRBJ2-3; CDR3 protein: CASRAGHRDPTDTQYF; CDR3 DNA: TGTGCCAGCCGAGCCGGGCACAGGGACCCCACAGATACGCAGTATTTT
D gene: TRBD1; clone size: .; V gene: TRBV9; J gene: TRBJ1-3; CDR3 protein: CASSVVDRGSGNTIYF; CDR3 DNA: TGTGCCAGCAGCGTAGTGGACAGGGGCTCTGGAAACACCATATATTTT
D gene: .; clone size: .; V gene: TRBV2; J gene: TRBJ1-6; CDR3 protein: CASSEGTFRSSSYNSPLHF; CDR3 DNA: TGTGCCAGCAGTGAAGGGACTTTTCGATCCAGCTCCTATAATTCACCCCTCCACTTT
D gene: TRBD1; clone size: .; V gene: TRBV29-1; J gene: TRBJ1-2; CDR3 protein: CSAQGQGVNGYTF; CDR3 DNA: TGCAGCGCCCAAGGACAGGGGGTGAATGGCTACACCTTC
D gene: TRBD1; clone size: .; V gene: TRBV5-1; J gene: TRBJ2-2; CDR3 protein: CASSWTSGGTGELFF; CDR3 DNA: TGCGCCAGCAGCTGGACCTCAGGGGGCACCGGGGAGCTGTTTTTT
D gene: TRBD1; clone size: .; V gene: TRBV5-6; J gene: TRBJ1-5; CDR3 protein: CASSLWGSGQDSNQPQHF; CDR3 DNA: TGTGCCAGCAGCTTGTGGGGTTCGGGACAGGATAGCAATCAGCCCCAGCATTTT
D gene: TRBD2; clone size: once; V gene: TRBV7-2; J gene: TRBJ2-2; CDR3 protein: CASSLPSLAGRLKLFF; CDR3 DNA: TGTGCCAGCAGCTTACCCTCACTAGCGGGGAGGTTGAAGCTGTTTTTT
D gene: TRBD2; clone size: .; V gene: TRBV18; J gene: TRBJ2-1; CDR3 protein: CASSPQSGGTFNEQFF; CDR3 DNA: TGTGCCAGCTCACCTCAGAGCGGGGGGACCTTCAATGAGCAGTTCTTC
D gene: TRBD1; clone size: .; V gene: TRBV10-3; J gene: TRBJ2-1; CDR3 protein: CATGGIYNEQFF; CDR3 DNA: TGTGCCACAGGGGGCATATACAATGAGCAGTTCTTC
D gene: .; clone size: .; V gene: TRBV19; J gene: TRBJ1-5; CDR3 protein: CASSFRDQPQHF; CDR3 DNA: TGTGCCAGTAGTTTCAGGGATCAGCCCCAGCATTTT
D gene: .; clone size: .; V gene: TRBV9; J gene: TRBJ2-5; CDR3 protein: CASDREGQTQETQYF; CDR3 DNA: TGTGCCAGCGACCGAGAAGGACAGACCCAAGAGACCCAGTACTTC
D gene: TRBD1; clone size: once; V gene: TRBV18; J gene: TRBJ1-1; CDR3 protein: CASSRDSLNTEAFF; CDR3 DNA: TGTGCCAGCTCACGGGACAGCCTAAACACTGAAGCTTTCTTT
D gene: TRBD2; clone size: once; V gene: TRBV7-8; J gene: TRBJ2-2; CDR3 protein: CASSLGLAGVVTGELFF; CDR3 DNA: TGTGCCAGCAGCTTGGGGCTAGCGGGGGTGGTCACCGGGGAGCTGTTTTTT
D gene: .; clone size: .; V gene: TRBV20-1; J gene: TRBJ1-2; CDR3 protein: CSAQYGYTF; CDR3 DNA: TGCAGTGCCCAATATGGCTACACCTTC
D gene: .; clone size: .; V gene: TRBV21-1; J gene: TRBJ2-3; CDR3 protein: CASSDGGGTDTQYF; CDR3 DNA: TGTGCCAGCAGCGACGGGGGAGGCACAGATACGCAGTATTTT
D gene: .; clone size: .; V gene: TRBV10-2; J gene: TRBJ2-2; CDR3 protein: CASRITVAGELFF; CDR3 DNA: TGCGCCAGCAGGATTACAGTCGCCGGGGAGCTGTTTTTT
D gene: .; clone size: .; V gene: TRBV4-2; J gene: TRBJ2-6; CDR3 protein: CASSQERTGANVLTF; CDR3 DNA: TGTGCCAGCAGCCAAGAGAGGACTGGGGCCAACGTCCTGACTTTC
D gene: TRBD1; clone size: .; V gene: TRBV4-1; J gene: TRBJ2-5; CDR3 protein: CASSQGLTGAGGETQYF; CDR3 DNA: TGCGCCAGCAGCCAAGGTCTGACAGGGGCAGGGGGCGAGACCCAGTACTTC
D gene: .; clone size: .; V gene: TRBV11-2; J gene: TRBJ2-7; CDR3 protein: CASSLEAVPNYEQYF; CDR3 DNA: TGTGCCAGCAGCTTAGAAGCCGTCCCCAACTACGAGCAGTACTTC
D gene: .; clone size: .; V gene: TRBV2; J gene: TRBJ1-5; CDR3 protein: CASSAFYSNQPQHF; CDR3 DNA: TGTGCCAGCAGCGCGTTCTATAGCAATCAGCCCCAGCATTTT
D gene: TRBD1; clone size: .; V gene: TRBV6-5; J gene: TRBJ1-2; CDR3 protein: CASSYSWTGINYGYTF; CDR3 DNA: TGTGCCAGCAGTTACTCTTGGACAGGGATTAACTATGGCTACACCTTC
D gene: .; clone size: .; V gene: TRBV12-5; J gene: TRBJ2-5; CDR3 protein: CASGSLEGGAQYF; CDR3 DNA: TGTGCTAGTGGTTCTCTAGAGGGGGGGGCCCAGTACTTC
D gene: .; clone size: .; V gene: TRBV4-1; J gene: TRBJ1-1; CDR3 protein: CASSHPPGVNTEAFF; CDR3 DNA: TGCGCCAGCAGCCACCCGCCGGGGGTGAACACTGAAGCTTTCTTT
D gene: TRBD1; clone size: .; V gene: TRBV19; J gene: TRBJ2-7; CDR3 protein: CASSIRPGQGSEQYF; CDR3 DNA: TGTGCCAGTAGTATTAGACCGGGACAGGGTAGCGAGCAGTACTTC
D gene: .; clone size: .; V gene: TRBV5-4; J gene: TRBJ1-3; CDR3 protein: CASSFYSSSGNTIYF; CDR3 DNA: TGTGCCAGCAGCTTCTATTCGAGCTCTGGAAACACCATATATTTT
D gene: .; clone size: .; V gene: TRBV18; J gene: TRBJ2-3; CDR3 protein: CASSPVWRGGLVSSDTQYF; CDR3 DNA: TGTGCCAGCTCACCGGTTTGGAGGGGGGGCCTTGTTAGCTCAGATACGCAGTATTTT
D gene: .; clone size: .; V gene: TRBV5-6; J gene: TRBJ1-1; CDR3 protein: CASSLALNTEAFF; CDR3 DNA: TGTGCCAGCAGCTTGGCCTTGAACACTGAAGCTTTCTTT
D gene: .; clone size: .; V gene: TRBV29-1; J gene: TRBJ1-5; CDR3 protein: CSVSRGSDQPQHF; CDR3 DNA: TGCAGCGTTTCAAGGGGCAGCGATCAGCCCCAGCATTTT
D gene: .; clone size: .; V gene: TRBV25-1; J gene: TRBJ2-7; CDR3 protein: CASSEQVAYEQYF; CDR3 DNA: TGTGCCAGCAGTGAACAGGTTGCTTACGAGCAGTACTTC
D gene: .; clone size: .; V gene: TRBV10-3; J gene: TRBJ2-2; CDR3 protein: CAISETKLRGGTGELFF; CDR3 DNA: TGTGCCATCAGTGAGACGAAACTAAGGGGAGGCACCGGGGAGCTGTTTTTT
D gene: .; clone size: .; V gene: TRBV7-8; J gene: TRBJ2-1; CDR3 protein: CASSYLGRGRSSYNEQFF; CDR3 DNA: TGTGCCAGCAGTTACTTAGGCCGGGGGAGGAGCTCCTACAATGAGCAGTTCTTC
D gene: TRBD1; clone size: .; V gene: TRBV7-9; J gene: TRBJ2-5; CDR3 protein: CASSLGDREGETQYF; CDR3 DNA: TGTGCCAGCAGCTTAGGGGACAGGGAGGGAGAGACCCAGTACTTC